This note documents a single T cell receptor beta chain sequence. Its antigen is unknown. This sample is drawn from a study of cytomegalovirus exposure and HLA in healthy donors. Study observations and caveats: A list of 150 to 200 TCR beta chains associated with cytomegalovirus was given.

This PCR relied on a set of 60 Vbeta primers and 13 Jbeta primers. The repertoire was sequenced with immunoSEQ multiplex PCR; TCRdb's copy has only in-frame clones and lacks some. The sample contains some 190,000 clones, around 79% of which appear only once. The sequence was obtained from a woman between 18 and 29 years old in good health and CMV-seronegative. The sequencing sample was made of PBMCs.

The CDR3 loop reads CASSPRDRERTEAFF. The DNA of the CDR3 is TGTGCCAGCAGCCCCCGGGACAGGGAGAGAACTGAAGCTTTCTTT. The rearrangement links TRBV7-9 to TRBJ1-1; TRBD1 matches 9 bases. The CDR3 extends over 15 amino acids. Germline V gene data show CDR1 as SEHNR and CDR2 as FQNEAQ (reference sequence). The ends lost 5 bases at V and 5 bases at J; junction bases unmatched: 9.